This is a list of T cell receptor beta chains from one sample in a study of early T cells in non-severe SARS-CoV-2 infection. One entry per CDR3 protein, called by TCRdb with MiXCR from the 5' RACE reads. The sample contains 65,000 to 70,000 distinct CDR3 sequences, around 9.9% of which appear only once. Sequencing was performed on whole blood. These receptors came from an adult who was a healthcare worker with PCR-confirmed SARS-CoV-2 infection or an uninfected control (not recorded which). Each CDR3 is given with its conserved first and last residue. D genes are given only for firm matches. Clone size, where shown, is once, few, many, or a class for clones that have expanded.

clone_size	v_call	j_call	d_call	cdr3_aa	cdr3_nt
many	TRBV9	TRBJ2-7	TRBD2	CASSQDGTSGTYEQYF	TGTGCCAGCAGCCAAGACGGGACTAGCGGGACGTACGAGCAGTACTTC
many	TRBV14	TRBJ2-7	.	CASSELQGTLRYEQYF	TGTGCCAGCAGCGAATTACAGGGCACCCTCAGGTACGAGCAGTACTTC
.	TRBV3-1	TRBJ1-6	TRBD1	CASSQEKIGTDYSPLHF	TGTGCCAGCAGCCAAGAGAAGATTGGGACAGATTATTCACCCCTCCACTTT
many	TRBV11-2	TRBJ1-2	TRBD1	CASSLGTGFGYTF	TGTGCCAGCAGCTTGGGGACAGGGTTTGGCTACACCTTC
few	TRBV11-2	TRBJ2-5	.	CASSFGGREETQYF	TGTGCCAGCAGCTTCGGTGGGCGGGAAGAGACCCAGTACTTC
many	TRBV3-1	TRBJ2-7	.	CASSHSVPYEQYF	TGTGCCAGCAGCCATAGCGTCCCCTACGAGCAGTACTTC
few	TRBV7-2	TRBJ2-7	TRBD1	CASSLAGQGSYEQYF	TGTGCCAGCAGCTTAGCGGGACAGGGCTCCTACGAGCAGTACTTC
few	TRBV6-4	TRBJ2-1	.	CASSDFRGERFF	TGTGCCAGCAGTGACTTCCGCGGTGAAAGGTTCTTC
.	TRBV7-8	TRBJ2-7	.	CASSLDRGTRSYEQYF	TGTGCCAGCAGCTTAGATCGCGGGACACGCTCCTACGAGCAGTACTTC
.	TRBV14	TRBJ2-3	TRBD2	CASSRTSGFLDTQYF	TGTGCCAGCAGCCGGACTAGCGGGTTCTTAGATACGCAGTATTTT
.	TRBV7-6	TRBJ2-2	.	CASSFAGELFF	TGTGCCAGCAGCTTTGCCGGGGAGCTGTTTTTT
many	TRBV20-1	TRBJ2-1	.	CSARDFFDYNEQFF	TGCAGTGCTAGAGATTTTTTTGACTACAATGAGCAGTTCTTC
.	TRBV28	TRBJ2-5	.	CASSKIEETQYF	TGTGCCAGCAGTAAGATCGAAGAGACCCAGTACTTC
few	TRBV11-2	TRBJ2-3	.	CASSLEGVGSGTQYF	TGTGCCAGCAGCTTAGAAGGGGTCGGGAGTGGTACGCAGTATTTT
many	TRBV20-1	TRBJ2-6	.	CSARGDSGANVLTF	TGCAGTGCTAGAGGGGACTCCGGGGCCAACGTCCTGACTTTC
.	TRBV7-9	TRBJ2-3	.	CASSPPENLRDTQYF	TGTGCCAGCAGCCCACCCGAGAACCTGAGGGATACGCAGTATTTT
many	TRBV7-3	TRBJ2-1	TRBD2	CASSLGAGGPNEQFF	TGTGCCAGCAGCTTAGGCGCGGGAGGGCCGAATGAGCAGTTCTTC
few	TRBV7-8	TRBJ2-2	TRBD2	CASSQGLAVEWYTGELFF	TGTGCCAGCAGCCAGGGACTAGCGGTAGAGTGGTACACCGGGGAGCTGTTTTTT
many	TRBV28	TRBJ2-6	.	CASSLGLHSGANVLTF	TGTGCCAGCAGTTTAGGGCTCCACTCTGGGGCCAACGTCCTGACTTTC
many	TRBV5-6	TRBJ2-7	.	CASQRWGYEQYF	TGTGCCAGCCAAAGGTGGGGCTACGAGCAGTACTTC
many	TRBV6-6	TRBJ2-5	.	CASGQKETQYF	TGTGCCAGCGGGCAGAAAGAGACCCAGTACTTC
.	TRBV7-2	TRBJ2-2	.	CASSLVTSTGELFF	TGTGCCAGCAGCTTAGTGACTAGCACCGGGGAGCTGTTTTTT
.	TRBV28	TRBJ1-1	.	CASSLGGQGSNTEAFF	TGTGCCAGCAGTTTGGGGGGCCAGGGGTCGAACACTGAAGCTTTCTTT
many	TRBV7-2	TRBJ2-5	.	CASSQVGVVRQETQYF	TGTGCCAGCAGCCAAGTCGGGGTCGTCCGTCAAGAGACCCAGTACTTC
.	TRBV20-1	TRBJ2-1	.	CSAKGYLNEQFF	TGCAGTGCTAAGGGGTATCTCAATGAGCAGTTCTTC
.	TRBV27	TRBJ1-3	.	CASSLTSSGNTIYF	TGTGCCAGCAGTTTAACTAGCTCTGGAAACACCATATATTTT
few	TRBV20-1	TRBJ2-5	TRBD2	CSARTFVSAGGQTQYF	TGCAGTGCTAGGACCTTCGTGTCAGCGGGAGGACAGACCCAGTACTTC
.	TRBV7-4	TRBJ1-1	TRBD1	CASSLGDRDTEAFF	TGTGCCAGCAGCTTAGGGGACAGGGACACTGAAGCTTTCTTT
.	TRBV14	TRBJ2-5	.	CASSQQQQETQYF	TGTGCCAGCAGCCAGCAGCAGCAAGAGACCCAGTACTTC
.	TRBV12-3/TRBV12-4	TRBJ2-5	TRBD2	CASSGTSGRVPTGETQYF	TGTGCCAGCAGTGGCACTAGCGGGAGAGTTCCAACTGGCGAGACCCAGTACTTC
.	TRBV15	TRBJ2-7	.	CVTSRDRYEQYF	TGTGTCACCAGCAGAGATCGCTACGAGCAGTACTTC
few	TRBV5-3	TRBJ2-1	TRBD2	CARRHRKAGVSNEQFF	TGTGCCAGAAGGCACCGAAAAGCGGGAGTCTCCAATGAGCAGTTCTTC
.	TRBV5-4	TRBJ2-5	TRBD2	CASSSPLANQETQYF	TGTGCCAGCAGCTCTCCACTAGCGAACCAAGAGACCCAGTACTTC
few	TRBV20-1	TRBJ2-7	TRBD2	CSATHSGLAGGAQYF	TGCAGTGCTACCCACTCGGGACTAGCGGGAGGTGCGCAGTACTTC
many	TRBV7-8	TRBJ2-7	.	CASSGLGSGLSYEQYF	TGTGCCAGCAGCGGTCTTGGGAGCGGCCTTTCCTACGAGCAGTACTTC
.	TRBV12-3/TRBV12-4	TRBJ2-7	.	CASMPGESYEQYF	TGTGCCAGCATGCCGGGAGAATCCTACGAGCAGTACTTC
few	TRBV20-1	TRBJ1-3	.	CSARRPGNTIYF	TGCAGTGCTAGACGACCTGGAAACACCATATATTTT
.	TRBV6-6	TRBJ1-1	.	CASSYSSETEAFF	TGTGCCAGCAGTTACTCTTCCGAGACTGAAGCTTTCTTT
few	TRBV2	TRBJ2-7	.	CASITESDEQYF	TGTGCCAGCATCACAGAATCAGACGAGCAGTACTTC
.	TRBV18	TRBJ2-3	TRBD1	CASSPLDRGLGDTQYF	TGTGCCAGCTCACCACTAGACAGGGGGCTGGGAGATACGCAGTATTTT
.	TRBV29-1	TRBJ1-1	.	CSVVPHSLEAFF	TGCAGCGTTGTGCCCCACAGCCTTGAAGCTTTCTTT
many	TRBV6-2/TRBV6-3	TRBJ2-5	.	CASTAGVETQYF	TGTGCCAGCACGGCGGGCGTAGAGACCCAGTACTTC
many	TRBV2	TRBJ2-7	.	CASEDVGSYEQYF	TGTGCCAGTGAAGACGTTGGATCCTACGAGCAGTACTTC
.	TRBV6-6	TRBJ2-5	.	CASSPWTSLRETQYF	TGTGCCAGCAGTCCCTGGACATCCCTCCGAGAGACCCAGTACTTC
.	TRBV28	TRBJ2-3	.	CASSFLPGQGPDTQYF	TGTGCCAGCAGTTTTTTGCCGGGGCAGGGTCCAGATACGCAGTATTTT
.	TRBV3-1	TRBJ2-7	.	CASSQPLRGEQYF	TGTGCCAGCAGCCAGCCCCTGCGGGGCGAGCAGTACTTC
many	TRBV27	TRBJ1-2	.	CASRPTGSLSGYTF	TGTGCCAGCAGGCCTACAGGTTCTCTGAGTGGCTACACCTTC
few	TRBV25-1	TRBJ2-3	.	CASSEGGGADTQYF	TGTGCCAGCAGTGAGGGGGGGGGCGCAGATACGCAGTATTTT